Following are 2 T cell receptor beta chains from one sample sequenced in a study of T cells in Graves' hyperthyroidism and ophthalmopathy. Amplified TCR beta CDR3 regions derived from RNA transcripts. HTBI primers were the set used in a first-round RT-PCR of the TCR CDR3. TCRdb used MiXCR to reprocess the multiplex PCR reads, holding one entry per CDR3 protein. The sample shows 600,000 or so distinct CDR3 sequences, 13% to 15% of them seen only once. Sequencing was done on a sample of blood. These receptors came from a young woman with Graves' ophthalmopathy.

The chain is built from TRBV18 and TRBJ1-1; 7 nucleotides agree with TRBD1. Germline V gene data show CDR1 as KGHSH and CDR2 as LQKENI. The J segment lost 4 bases and the V segment lost 3 bases, leaving 8 bases of the junction unmatched. This CDR3 comprises 15 residues. CDR3 residues: CASSPGQRVGTEAFF. The DNA of the CDR3 is TGTGCCAGCTCACCGGGACAGCGGGTGGGCACTGAAGCTTTCTTT.

This clonotype was observed many times. The V gene is TRBV2, the J gene TRBJ1-1; 8 bases agree with TRBD1. The CDR3 runs to 15 residues. V shed 5 bases and J 3 bases; nucleotides not matched to a gene: 8. Per germline, CDR1 SNHLY and CDR2 FYNNEI. The CDR3 sequence: CASSKGGTGDTEAFF. The CDR3 DNA follows: TGTGCCAGCAGTAAAGGGGGGACAGGTGACACTGAAGCTTTCTTT.